These 5 T cell receptor beta chains originate from one sample sequenced in a study of cytomegalovirus exposure and HLA in healthy donors. Vbeta (60) and Jbeta (13) primers were used in the PCR. Sequencing was performed with immunoSEQ multiplex PCR; in TCRdb, only in-frame clones are kept and a portion is missing. The table includes approximately 210,000 clones, roughly 83% detected once. The sequenced sample consisted of PBMCs. These TCRs come from a woman aged 45-60 years in good health and CMV-seronegative.

CDR3 in amino acids: CASSLGQIPLYGYTF. The DNA for the CDR3 is TGTGCCAGTAGTCTGGGACAGATACCGCTGTATGGCTACACCTTC. V and J are TRBV19 and TRBJ1-2; 7 nucleotides align to TRBD1. Trimming at V came to 5 bases and at J to 5 bases, leaving 11 bases not matched to a gene. The CDR3 runs to 15 residues. CDR1 is LNHDA and CDR2 is SQIVND in the germline V gene (reference sequence).

This sequence joins TRBV5-1 and TRBJ2-4; D unresolved. The germline gives CDR1 SGHRS, CDR2 YFSETQ. The CDR3 has 17 amino acids. Between the trimmed V and J ends, which lost 0 bases and 1 base, there was a span of 14 bases. The CDR3 region is CASSLGGPSGAKNIQYF. The CDR3 nucleotides read TGCGCCAGCAGCTTGGGAGGCCCCTCCGGGGCCAAAAACATTCAGTACTTC.

This clone was observed a few times. The gene calls are TRBV29-1 and TRBJ1-1; D gene ambiguous. V was trimmed by 6 bases and J by 5 bases, leaving 7 bases between them. CDR3 length: 10 residues. CDR1 is SQVTM and CDR2 is ANQGSEA in the germline V gene. CDR3 sequence: CSVGATEAFF. For the CDR3, the DNA is TGCAGCGTCGGAGCTACTGAAGCTTTCTTT. Full variable domain (remainder filled in from reference TRBV29-1 and TRBJ1-1): SAVISQKPSRDICQRGTSLTIQCQVDSQVTMMFWYRQQPGQSLTLIATANQGSEATYESGFVIDKFPISRPNLTFSTLTVSNMSPEDSSIYLCSVGATEAFFGQGTRLTVV.

The chain links TRBV4-3 to TRBJ2-3, with 7 bases fitting TRBD2. Unmatched junction bases numbered 2, after V lost 1 base and J lost 1 base. CDR1 LGHNA and CDR2 YSLEER come from the germline V gene. The CDR3 length is 15 residues. CDR3 region: CASSQGSGGTDTQYF. CDR3 in DNA: TGCGCCAGCAGCCAAGGAAGCGGGGGCACAGATACGCAGTATTTT.

In its sample, this clone was seen once. The chain carries TRBV7-2 and TRBJ1-1; D is ambiguous. With 4 bases removed from V and 4 bases from J, the gap between germline ends came to 16 bases. Germline loops: CDR1 SGHTA, CDR2 FQGNSA. The CDR3 has 15 amino acids. The CDR3 DNA reads TGTGCCAGCAGCTCCCAATCGATACGGGGCACTGAAGCTTTCTTT. Its protein product is CASSSQSIRGTEAFF.